This TCR beta chain was observed in a study of blood T cell repertoires in COVID-19 (dated by TCRdb to about 2020). The study in broad terms: The collaborator samples originated in the United States, Italy and Spain and spanned the acute and convalescent phases of COVID-19. The material from the prospective study consisted of cDNA or gDNA derived from T cells, B-cell-depleted T cells, or PBMCs. Samples were obtained from the ongoing ImmuneRACE study (first 160 participants) and from 1,254 subjects provided by 6 global collaborators. The dataset comprised deeply sampled blood TCRbeta repertoires from subjects exposed to, actively infected with, or recovered from COVID-19. Where available, HLA class I and class II types were taken from metadata supplied by the sample provider and were not determined by assay-based typing. A de-identified subject ID, COVID-19 status, age in years and sex were almost always included in the sample metadata. The repertoires were made available in a free public database intended to serve as a resource for research on the immune response to SARS-CoV-2.

Trimming removed 5 bases from V and 2 bases from J, leaving 12 bases between the germline ends. Looking up the germline V gene yields CDR1 MDHEN and CDR2 SYDVKM. The CDR3 runs 15 residues from the cysteine to the phenylalanine. This entry keeps only the CDR3 DNA: 45 bases, framed from base 1. TCRbeta CDR3 regions were amplified from genomic DNA by means of the immunoSEQ Assay, a bias-controlled multiplex PCR. For the original study's pipeline: The number of nucleated cells in each sample was estimated from the amplification of reference gene primers within the assay. Sequence reads were collapsed and filtered to measure the absolute abundance of every unique TCRbeta CDR3 rearrangement. For each sample, productive Simpson clonality was calculated as the square root of Simpson's diversity index over productive rearrangements. The source is immuneACCESS, and TCRdb retained only in-frame sequences with V and J called. Part of the clones is not carried over; for the studies checked, unresolved V genes explain less than half of this, and the remainder is unexplained. That table is the source of V, J and clone size, and D and trimming were worked out from the DNA. The sample table records 200,000 to 250,000 clones; roughly 84% of these occur just once. The ten largest clones represent more than 2.5% of the sample.

Another Seattle source contributed samples from volunteer blood donors who had recovered from COVID-19. Collaborating institutions collected whole blood in K2EDTA tubes following their own protocols. For TCRbeta analysis, collaborators shipped samples in one of three forms: frozen whole blood, isolated PBMCs, or DNA extracted from either of those sample types. What the research found in general, with its limitations: How much clinical and demographic metadata was included differed by source and by participant, and the metadata was provided uncurated.

This clone was counted a single time. Its antigen is still unknown. No base qualities exist here, and no much larger clone lies one base off it. The sequencing input was peripheral blood. This sequence was found in a woman younger than 45 who had recovered from COVID-19. The chain couples TRBV28 to TRBJ2-2; the D region possibly corresponds to TRBD1 (6 bases align). The nucleotides are TGTGCCAGCAGTATCGGGGACACCAACACCGGGGAGCTGTTTTTT. This yields the protein CASSIGDTNTGELFF.